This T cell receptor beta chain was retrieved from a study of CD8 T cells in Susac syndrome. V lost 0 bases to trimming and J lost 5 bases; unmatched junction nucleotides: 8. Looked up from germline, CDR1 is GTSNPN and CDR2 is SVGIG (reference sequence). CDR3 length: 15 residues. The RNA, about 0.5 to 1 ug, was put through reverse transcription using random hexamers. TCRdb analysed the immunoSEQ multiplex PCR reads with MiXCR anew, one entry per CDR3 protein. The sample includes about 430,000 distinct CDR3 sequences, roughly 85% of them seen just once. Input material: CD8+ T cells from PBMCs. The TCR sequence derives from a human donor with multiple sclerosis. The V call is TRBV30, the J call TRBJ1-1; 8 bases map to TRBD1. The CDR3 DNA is TGTGCCTGGAGTGTACACGGACAGGGTTGGACTGAAGCTTTCTTT. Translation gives CAWSVHGQGWTEAFF.